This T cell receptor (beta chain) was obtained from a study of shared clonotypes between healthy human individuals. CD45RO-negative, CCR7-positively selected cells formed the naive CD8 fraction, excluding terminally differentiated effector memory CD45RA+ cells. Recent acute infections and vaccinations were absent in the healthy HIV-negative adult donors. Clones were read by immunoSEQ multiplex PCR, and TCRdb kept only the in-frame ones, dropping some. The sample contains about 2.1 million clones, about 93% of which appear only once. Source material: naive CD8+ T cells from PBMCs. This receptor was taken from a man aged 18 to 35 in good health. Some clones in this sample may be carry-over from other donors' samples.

CDR3 residues: CASSPPRYDAEADTQYF. CDR3 coding DNA: TGCGCCAGCAGTCCCCCTCGATATGACGCTGAAGCAGATACGCAGTATTTT. The chain joins TRBV10-2 to TRBJ2-3; D is undetermined. V lost 5 bases, J lost 4 bases, and 22 bases lay in between. CDR3 size: 17 residues. Looked up from germline, CDR1 is WSHSY and CDR2 is SAAADI.